What follows describes a single TCR beta chain. The data belong to a study of cytomegalovirus exposure and HLA in healthy donors. The PCR ran on 60 Vbeta and 13 Jbeta primers. TCRdb's table, derived via immunoSEQ multiplex PCR, lists solely in-frame clones and lacks some. The sample has 80,000 to 100,000 clones; the top ten hold 3% to 3.5%. This CDR3 has 14 residues. Germline V gene data show CDR1 as MNHEY and CDR2 as SMNVEV (reference sequence). Trimming left V 2 bases short and J 7 bases short, with 9 bases between. This sequence joins TRBV27 and TRBJ1-6, with a possible D match to TRBD1 (6 bases). The receptor was isolated from a woman in her twenties or thirties in good health and CMV-seronegative. The sample was PBMCs. In nucleotides, the CDR3 is TGTGCCAGCAGTTTAGAGGGGGGGAATTCACCCCTCCACTTT. This gives the protein CASSLEGGNSPLHF.